This TCR beta chain was profiled in a study of blood T cell repertoires in COVID-19. Study-wide context: The samples span acute and convalescent COVID-19 from the United States, Italy and Spain. T cells, B-cell-depleted T cells, or PBMCs supplied cDNA or gDNA.

The Seattle patients joined while their infection was active and were tracked longitudinally afterward. The CDR3 runs to 17 residues. The J segment lost 15 bases and the V segment lost 0 bases, leaving 13 bases of the junction unmatched. Germline assignment: CDR1 LGHDT and CDR2 YNNKEL (reference sequence). In the original analysis: By means of reference gene primer amplification, nucleated cell counts were estimated. Sequenced by immunoSEQ multiplex PCR; TCRdb stores in-frame clones only, minus some. The V and J calls and clone size are taken from that table; D and trimming were inferred from the DNA. There are about 88,000 clones in the sample; 90% occur only once, and approximately 7% lies in the top ten.

Material: peripheral blood. The rearrangement joins TRBV3-1 (or the pseudogene TRBV3-2) to TRBJ2-1; 14 nucleotides agree with TRBD2. The sequence derives from a young man with COVID-19, enrolled during active disease. CDR3 loop: CASSQDSTSGRGELLFF. The CDR3 coding sequence is TGTGCCAGCAGCCAAGATTCGACTAGCGGGAGGGGGGAGCTTCTGTTCTTC.